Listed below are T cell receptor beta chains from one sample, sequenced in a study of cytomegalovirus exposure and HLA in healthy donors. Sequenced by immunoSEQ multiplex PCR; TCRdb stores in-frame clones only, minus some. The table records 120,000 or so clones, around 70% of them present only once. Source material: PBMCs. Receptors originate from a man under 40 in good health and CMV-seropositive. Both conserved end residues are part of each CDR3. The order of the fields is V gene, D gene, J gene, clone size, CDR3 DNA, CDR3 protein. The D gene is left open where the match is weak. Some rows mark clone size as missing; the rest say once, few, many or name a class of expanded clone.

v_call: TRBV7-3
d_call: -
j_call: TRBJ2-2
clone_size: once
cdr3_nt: TGTGCCAGCAGCTTCTACGGGGCGAACACCGGGGAGCTGTTTTTT
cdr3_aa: CASSFYGANTGELFF

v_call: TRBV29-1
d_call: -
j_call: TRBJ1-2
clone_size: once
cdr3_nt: TGCAGCGTTGATCGGGGTCAGTATGGCTACACCTTC
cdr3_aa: CSVDRGQYGYTF

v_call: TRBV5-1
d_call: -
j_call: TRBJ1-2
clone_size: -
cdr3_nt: TGCGCCAGCAGCTTGGCGGTGCGCGGGACCCATGGCTACACCTTC
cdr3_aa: CASSLAVRGTHGYTF

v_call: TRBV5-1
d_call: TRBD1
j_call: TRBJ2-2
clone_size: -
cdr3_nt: TGCGCCAGCAGCTTGGACGGGACAGGGCGCGCTTCGACCGGGGAGCTGTTTTTT
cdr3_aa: CASSLDGTGRASTGELFF

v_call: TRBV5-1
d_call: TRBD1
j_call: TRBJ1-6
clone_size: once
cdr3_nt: TGCGCCAGCAGCCCCCGCCAGGGGGCTAAACCCCTCCACTTT
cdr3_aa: CASSPRQGAKPLHF

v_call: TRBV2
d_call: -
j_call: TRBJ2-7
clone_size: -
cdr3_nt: TGTGCCAGCAGTTACTCCTACGAGCAGTACTTC
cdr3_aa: CASSYSYEQYF

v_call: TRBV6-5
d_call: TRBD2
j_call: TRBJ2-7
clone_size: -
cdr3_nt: TGTGCCAGCCAACCCAGGTGGCGGGAGTTATACGAGCAGTACTTC
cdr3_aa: CASQPRWRELYEQYF

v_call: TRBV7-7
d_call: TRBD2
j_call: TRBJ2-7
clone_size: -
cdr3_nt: TGTGCTAGCAGCTTAGAGGCGGGAGAAGGGAGCTACGAGCAGTACTTC
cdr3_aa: CASSLEAGEGSYEQYF

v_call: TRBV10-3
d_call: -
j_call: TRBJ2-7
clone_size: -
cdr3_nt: TGTGCCATCAGTGTATCGAGCGAGCAGTACTTC
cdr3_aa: CAISVSSEQYF

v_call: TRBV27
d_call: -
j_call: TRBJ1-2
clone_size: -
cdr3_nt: TGTGCCAGCAGTAATGTTATCGGACAGCGCTATGGCTACACCTTC
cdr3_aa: CASSNVIGQRYGYTF

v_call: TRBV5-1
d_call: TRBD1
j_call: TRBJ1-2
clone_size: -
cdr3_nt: TGCGCCAGCAGCTTTGACAGGGTTGACTATGGCTACACCTTC
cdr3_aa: CASSFDRVDYGYTF

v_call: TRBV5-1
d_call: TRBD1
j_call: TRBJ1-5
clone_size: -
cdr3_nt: TGCGCCAGCAGGCCCGGGACAGATCGCGATCAGCCCCAGCATTTT
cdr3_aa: CASRPGTDRDQPQHF

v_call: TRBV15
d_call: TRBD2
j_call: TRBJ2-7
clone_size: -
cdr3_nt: TGTGCCACCAGCAGAGATGCTAGCGGCTACGAGCAGTACTTC
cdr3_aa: CATSRDASGYEQYF

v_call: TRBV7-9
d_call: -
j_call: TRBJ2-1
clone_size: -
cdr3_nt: TGTGCCAGCAGCTTATTCACCGGGAACGATGAGCAGTTCTTC
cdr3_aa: CASSLFTGNDEQFF

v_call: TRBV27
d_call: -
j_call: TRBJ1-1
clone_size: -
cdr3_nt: TGTGCCAGCAAACGACTGGGGGGAGGCGGTACTTTAGAAGCTTTCTTT
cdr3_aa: CASKRLGGGGTLEAFF

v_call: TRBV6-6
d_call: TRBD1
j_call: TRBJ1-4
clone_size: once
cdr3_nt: TGTGCCAGCACCGACGGAGGACAGGGGAATGAAAAACTGTTTTTT
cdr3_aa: CASTDGGQGNEKLFF

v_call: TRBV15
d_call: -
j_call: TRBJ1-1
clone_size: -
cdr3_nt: TGTGCCACCAGCATTAGACGGGACTCTGAAGCTTTCTTT
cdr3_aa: CATSIRRDSEAFF

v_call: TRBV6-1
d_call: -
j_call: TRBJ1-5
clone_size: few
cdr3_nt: TGTGCCATCGCATGGGGAGGGGGGATCAATCAGCCCCAGCATTTT
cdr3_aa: CAIAWGGGINQPQHF

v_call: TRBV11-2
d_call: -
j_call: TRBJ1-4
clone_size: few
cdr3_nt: TGTGCCAGCAGCACTCAGGAACCCAGGGATGAAAAACTGTTTTTT
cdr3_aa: CASSTQEPRDEKLFF

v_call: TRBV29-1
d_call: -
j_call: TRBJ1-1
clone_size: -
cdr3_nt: TGCAGCGTTGAAAGCAGGGGCAGGTATTTGAACACTGAAGCTTTCTTT
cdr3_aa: CSVESRGRYLNTEAFF

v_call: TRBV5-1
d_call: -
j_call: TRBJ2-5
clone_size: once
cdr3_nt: TGCGCCAGCAGCGCACTTACAAAAGAGAGAGGAGAGACCCAGTACTTC
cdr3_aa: CASSALTKERGETQYF

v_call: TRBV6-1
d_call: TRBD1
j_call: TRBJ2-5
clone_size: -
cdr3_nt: TGTGCCAGCAGTGTTGGGACAGGAGAGACCCAGTACTTC
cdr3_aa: CASSVGTGETQYF

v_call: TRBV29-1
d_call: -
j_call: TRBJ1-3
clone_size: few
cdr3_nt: TGCAGCGTTGAAGTAGGACAGACGGGAAACACCATATATTTT
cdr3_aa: CSVEVGQTGNTIYF

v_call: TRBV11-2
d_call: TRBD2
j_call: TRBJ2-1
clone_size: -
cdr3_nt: TGTGCCAGCAGCTTAGGAGCGGGAGGTTATGAGCAGTTCTTC
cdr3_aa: CASSLGAGGYEQFF

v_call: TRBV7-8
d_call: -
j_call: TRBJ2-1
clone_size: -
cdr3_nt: TGTGCCAGCAGCCCCAATTCACAGGGTGAGCAGTTCTTC
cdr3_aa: CASSPNSQGEQFF

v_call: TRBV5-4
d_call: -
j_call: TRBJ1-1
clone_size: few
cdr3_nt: TGTGCCAGCAGCTTGCCCCGGGAGGGTGGAGCTTTCTTT
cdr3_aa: CASSLPREGGAFF

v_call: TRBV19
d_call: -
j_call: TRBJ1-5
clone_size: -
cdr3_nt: TGTGCCAGTAGCGACCCCCGGAGGTTTCAGAAGGATAGCAATCAGCCCCAGCATTTT
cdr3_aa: CASSDPRRFQKDSNQPQHF

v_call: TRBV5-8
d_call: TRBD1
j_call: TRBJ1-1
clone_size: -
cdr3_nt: TGTGCCAGCAGCTTAACAGGGGGTGGTTATACTGAAGCTTTCTTT
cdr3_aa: CASSLTGGGYTEAFF

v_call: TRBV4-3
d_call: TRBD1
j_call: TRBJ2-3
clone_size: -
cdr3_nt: TGCGCCAGCAGCCAAGAACAGACAGGGGTTTGGGATACGCAGTATTTT
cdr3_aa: CASSQEQTGVWDTQYF

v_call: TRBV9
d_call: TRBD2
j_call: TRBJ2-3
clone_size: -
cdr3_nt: TGTGCCAGCAGCGTAGACGGGAGGGATACGCAGTATTTT
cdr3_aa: CASSVDGRDTQYF

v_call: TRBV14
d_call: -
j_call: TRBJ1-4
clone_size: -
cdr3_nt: TGTGCCAGCAGCTTCCCATTGACGGGAGGACTTAATGAAAAACTGTTTTTT
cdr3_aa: CASSFPLTGGLNEKLFF

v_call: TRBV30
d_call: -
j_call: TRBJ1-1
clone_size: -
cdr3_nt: TGTGCCTGGAGTGTACAACATAACACTGAAGCTTTCTTT
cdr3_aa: CAWSVQHNTEAFF

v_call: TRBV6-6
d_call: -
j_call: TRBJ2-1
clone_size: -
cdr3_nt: TGTGCCAGCAGCACTAGCCACGGGGCAGGTGAGCAGTTCTTC
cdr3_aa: CASSTSHGAGEQFF

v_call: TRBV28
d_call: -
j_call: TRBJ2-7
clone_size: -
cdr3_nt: TGTGCCAGCAAGGACTGGGGAGAGCAGTACTTC
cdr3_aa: CASKDWGEQYF

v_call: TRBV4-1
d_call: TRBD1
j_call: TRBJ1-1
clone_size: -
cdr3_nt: TGCGCCAGCAGCCAAGATCCAGGGGGCGCGACTGAAGCTTTCTTT
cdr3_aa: CASSQDPGGATEAFF

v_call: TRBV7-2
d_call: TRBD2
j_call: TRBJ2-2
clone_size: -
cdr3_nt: TGTGCCAGCAGCCGGACTAGGTCGAACACCGGGGAGCTGTTTTTT
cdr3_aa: CASSRTRSNTGELFF

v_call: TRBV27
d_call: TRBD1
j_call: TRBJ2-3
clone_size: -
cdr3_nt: TGTGCCAGCAGTTCACACACAGGGGTCCCCCCAGATACGCAGTATTTT
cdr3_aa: CASSSHTGVPPDTQYF

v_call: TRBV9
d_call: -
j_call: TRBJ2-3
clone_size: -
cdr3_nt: TGTGCCAGCAGCCCACGATTAGACAGGATGTTCACAGATACGCAGTATTTT
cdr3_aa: CASSPRLDRMFTDTQYF

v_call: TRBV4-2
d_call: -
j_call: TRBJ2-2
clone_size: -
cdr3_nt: TGTGCCAGCAGCCGATGGACCGGGACTAACACCGGGGAGCTGTTTTTT
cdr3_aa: CASSRWTGTNTGELFF

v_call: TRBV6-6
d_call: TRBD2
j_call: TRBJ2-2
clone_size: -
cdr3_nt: TGTGCCAGCAGCTCGGGACTAGAGAGCGGGGAGCTGTTTTTT
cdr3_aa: CASSSGLESGELFF

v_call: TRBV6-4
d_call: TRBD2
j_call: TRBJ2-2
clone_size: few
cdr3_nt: TGTGCCAGCAGTGACGAAGCGGGAGCGGCCGGGGAGCTGTTTTTT
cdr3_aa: CASSDEAGAAGELFF

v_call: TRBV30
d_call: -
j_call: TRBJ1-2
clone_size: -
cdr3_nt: TGTGCCTGGAAAACCAGGGATGAGTATGGCTACACCTTC
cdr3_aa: CAWKTRDEYGYTF